Here is one T cell receptor (beta chain) with its context. Its matching antigen is unknown. This sample is part of a study of shared clonotypes between healthy human individuals. Overall study results and limits: Sampling was confined to blood; repertoires within tissues likely differ. Rarefaction demonstrated incomplete sorted-subset sequencing despite large depth.

Naivety among CD8 cells was defined by CD45RO negativity and positive CCR7 selection, thereby excluding terminally differentiated effector memory CD45RA+ cells. Deep was the level at which the assay was run. The table came from immunoSEQ multiplex PCR; TCRdb's copy has only in-frame clones and leaves some out. The data show millions of clones, about 92% seen once. The clonotype comes from a man between 18 and 29 years old in good health. Some clones in this sample may be carry-over from other donors' samples. The sequenced sample was naive CD8+ T cells from PBMCs.

CDR3 amino acids: CASSFSQDTEAFF. CDR3 coding DNA: TGTGCCAGCAGCTTTAGCCAAGACACTGAAGCTTTCTTT. The chain uses TRBV13 and TRBJ1-1, with D unresolved. This CDR3 is 13 amino acids long. CDR1 and CDR2 from the germline V gene are PRHDT and FYEKMQ (reference sequence). Trimming removed 3 bases at V and 3 bases at J, with 8 bases between.